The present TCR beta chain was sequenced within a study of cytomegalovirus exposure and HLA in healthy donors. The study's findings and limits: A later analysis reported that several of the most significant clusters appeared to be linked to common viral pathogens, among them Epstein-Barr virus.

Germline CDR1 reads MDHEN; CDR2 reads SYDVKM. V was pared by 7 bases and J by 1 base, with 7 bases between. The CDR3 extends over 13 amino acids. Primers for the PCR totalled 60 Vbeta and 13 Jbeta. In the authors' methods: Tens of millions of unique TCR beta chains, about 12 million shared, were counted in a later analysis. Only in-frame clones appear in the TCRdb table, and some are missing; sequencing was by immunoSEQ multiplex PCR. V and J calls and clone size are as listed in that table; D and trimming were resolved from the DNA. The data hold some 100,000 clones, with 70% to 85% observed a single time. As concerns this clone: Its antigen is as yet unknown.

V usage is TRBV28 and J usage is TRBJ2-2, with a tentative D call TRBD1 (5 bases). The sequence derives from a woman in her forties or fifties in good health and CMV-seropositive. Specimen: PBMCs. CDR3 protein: CASIQGNTGELFF. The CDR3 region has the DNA TGTGCCAGCATTCAGGGGAACACCGGGGAGCTGTTTTTT.